This T cell receptor (beta chain) was captured by sequencing in a study of T cells in Graves' hyperthyroidism and ophthalmopathy. The CDR3 is 13 residues long. Germline assignment: CDR1 MNHEY and CDR2 SVGEGT. V dropped 6 bases and J dropped 3; count of bases not matched to a gene: 5. With respect to this clonotype: The target antigen is unknown.

TCR beta CDR3 sequences were amplified from RNA transcripts. HTBI primers were the set used in a first-round RT-PCR of the TCR CDR3. Each CDR3 protein is one row after TCRdb ran MiXCR on the multiplex PCR reads. In the table there are about 500,000 distinct CDR3 sequences, 35% to 50% of which are singletons. Study-level findings and limits: Ophthalmopathy could be told apart from stable hyperthyroidism with a 13 V-J model.

Sequencing was performed on peripheral blood or thyroid tissue (not recorded which). The chain uses TRBV6-2 or TRBV6-3 and TRBJ2-7, with TRBD1 identical over 7 bases. The TCR originated in an adult woman with Graves' disease, either hyperthyroidism or ophthalmopathy (not recorded which). This CDR3 is CASSPGTVYEQYF. CDR3 bases: TGTGCCAGCAGCCCCGGGACAGTCTACGAGCAGTACTTC.